The text below deals with one T cell receptor beta chain. The source of the sample is a study of CD8 T cells in Susac syndrome. RNA, at about 0.45 to 1 ug, was reverse transcribed with random hexamers. Coverage of TCR beta CDR3 amplification by immunoSEQ multiplex PCR extended to 54 Vbeta and 13 Jbeta. TCRdb redid the calling of the immunoSEQ multiplex PCR reads with MiXCR, one entry per CDR3 protein. The sample has some 190,000 distinct CDR3 sequences, around 95% seen once; the top ten hold more than 0.09%. This CDR3 region has 17 residues. Germline V gene data show CDR1 as MNHEY and CDR2 as SMNVEV (reference sequence). V trimming: 5 bases; J trimming: 3 bases; junction bases outside the gene matches: 13.

This TCR came from a human donor with multiple sclerosis. The sequenced sample consisted of CD4+ T cells from PBMCs. The chain uses TRBV27 and TRBJ2-7, with 10 positions matching TRBD2. In DNA form, the CDR3 reads TGTGCCAGCAGTACCCGGGGTAGCGGGGGGCTGGGCTACGAGCAGTACTTC. Its protein product is CASSTRGSGGLGYEQYF.